This TCR beta chain was sequenced during a study of cytomegalovirus exposure and HLA in healthy donors (dated 2017 in TCRdb). Concerning the study at large: An earlier analysis of 550 to 700 of the donors reported more than 250 Gb of sequence data and some 120 million unique TCR beta sequences from 150 million to 200 million T cells. The T cell repertoires of some 670 subjects were profiled by immunosequencing and related to cytomegalovirus serostatus. The study aimed to test whether cataloging public T cell receptors could reveal signatures of past pathogen exposure. The later analysis used no new phenotypic data to find candidate immune exposures, relying instead on TCR beta sequences and their occurrence across donors. To predict cytomegalovirus infection status, the study brought together high-throughput TCR immunosequencing, statistical association of individual TCRs with disease status, and machine learning. Of the roughly 390 genotyped donors, 75% to 85% were placed in the genetic ancestry cluster associated with self-reported Caucasian donors. Across 300 to 500 genotyped donors of the cohort, an average of approximately 220,000 unique TCR beta nucleotide sequences per donor were sequenced, and around 19% of those sequences were non-productive. An earlier analysis of around 580 of the donors used high-throughput TCR beta sequencing to judge whether each TCR beta V gene segment behaved as functional or pseudogenic. About five DR-DQ haplotypes were treated as single units for association and clustering because of strong linkage in the cohort. Donor age, sex, ethnicity and CMV serostatus were collected together with the repertoire data. HLA typing included class I and class II loci at four-digit resolution. All discovery cohort repertoires had been generated on a single sequencing platform. An early release covering roughly 600 HLA-typed donors comprised 300 to 350 gigabases of sequencing data and around 80 million unique TCR sequences. A separate validation cohort of roughly 130 different subjects was used in addition to the 666-subject first cohort. A later analysis re-analyzed previously published TCR beta repertoires from roughly 600 donors and added high-resolution HLA genotyping to study TCR occurrence patterns. Typing coverage varied by locus: roughly 620-640 donors for A, B, C, DRB1 and DQB1; roughly 500 for DQA1; 600 to 610 for DPA1; about 450 for DPB1. Genome-wide SNP genotypes for about 60% of the 666 donors were used in a later genetic analysis, which treated that subset as a discovery cohort.

The library came from the immunoSEQ multiplex PCR assay. The multiplex PCR relied on a mix of 60 forward primers for TCR Vbeta segments and 13 reverse primers for TCR Jbeta segments. The CDR3 region of rearranged TCR beta genes was amplified from genomic DNA with a multiplex PCR assay. On the Illumina HiSeq System, the amplified TCR beta libraries were sequenced as 87-base-pair reads. On the authors' methods: Across the 640 or so repertoires, a later analysis counted some 80 million unique TCR beta chains, 9 million to 14 million of which were shared by at least two donors. Raw reads were error-corrected and collapsed into unique sequences with a nearest-neighbor algorithm that merged closely related sequences to remove PCR and sequencing errors. To assign V, D and J gene segments, CDR3 sequences were aligned to IMGT reference sequences. For a sequence to be retained, a match of at least six nucleotides to both a V gene segment and a J gene segment was required. A rearrangement was called productive if the CDR3 had no stop codons and remained in frame with V and J, and every other rearrangement was called non-productive. Following IMGT convention, CDR3 was defined as the stretch from the second conserved V-encoded cysteine up to the conserved J-encoded phenylalanine. The earlier analysis of some 580 of the donors excluded any sequence lacking an unambiguous match to a single V gene segment. An earlier analysis of 587 of the donors classified V segments as functional when productive rearrangements were above 56.7% and as segregating when the standard deviation between donors was above 5%. A statistical classification framework was developed to diagnose cytomegalovirus status using the catalog of TCR beta chain sequences. In a later analysis, V and J genes were assigned by comparing TCR nucleotide sequences against IMGT/GENE-DB human TR gene sequences. Using the TCRdist pipeline, a later analysis assigned CDR3 sequences along with most-parsimonious VDJ recombination scenarios. In a later analysis, each TCR beta chain was defined by its CDR3 amino acid sequence together with its V-gene family, and reads lacking a unique V-gene family were excluded. To address suspected cross-contamination and a sequencing artifact, a later analysis removed 592 highly shared, low-generation-probability nucleotide sequences. A later analysis calculated a clonal expansion index for each public chain from normalized within-repertoire ranks of inferred template counts. In a later analysis, generation probabilities were computed using a VDJ recombination model fitted to out-of-frame rearrangements, and the results were checked against IGoR. In a later analysis, TCR-TCR, TCR-HLA and TCR-CMV co-occurrence was scored with hypergeometric tests, and a repertoire-size bias correction was applied to TCR pairs. In a later analysis, false discovery rates were estimated by permuting HLA or CMV assignments 20 times. In a later analysis, co-occurring TCRs were grouped with DBSCAN, and TCRdist sequence similarity was added when clustering was performed within HLA-allele-positive subsets. Repertoires with fewer than 30,000 or more than 120,000 public chains, plus five repertoires with anomalous nucleotide sharing, were excluded from co-occurrence clustering. This is the immuneACCESS table as TCRdb keeps it, with only in-frame sequences that have V and J called. A part of the clones is gone; compared with another copy, unresolved V genes explain less than half, and the rest is unexplained. V and J calls and clone size are those listed in that table; D and trimming were worked out from the DNA. The sample yields some 130,000 clones; around 75% were counted once. The ten largest clonotypes hold more than 6.5% of the sample.

Per the germline V gene, ENHRY is the CDR1 and SYGVKD is the CDR2. The CDR3 goes from the cysteine to the phenylalanine over 16 residues. Only the CDR3 DNA stays, 48 bases, in frame from base 1. V loses 1 base at its end and J loses 10 bases; junction bases beyond the gene matches: 6. The cohort comprised more than 550 healthy bone marrow donors. Cohort members were all nominally healthy when sampled, although unrecorded immune exposures were likely present. The donor tested CMV seronegative and was one of the 352 seronegative cohort members. Each donor provided a peripheral blood sample, and peripheral blood mononuclear cells were used for TCR beta sequencing. Genomic DNA was extracted from the blood cell samples with the Qiagen DNeasy Blood Extraction Kit. Remarks on this clone: Which antigen it targets is not known. The sample holds no much larger clone one base away, and base qualities are not on file.

Study-level results and caveats: A later analysis found that most CMV-associated TCR beta chains appeared HLA-restricted, with HLA associations seemingly driven largely by CMV exposure. A later analysis found that TCR association rates varied across HLA loci, with DRB1 alleles showing the most associated TCRs and HLA-C alleles the fewest. In a later analysis, around 17,000 TCR beta sequences were associated with specific HLA alleles at a false discovery rate of 0.05. In this cohort, only TCR beta chains were sequenced, and detectable features were limited by the absence of alpha or paired-chain data. Some IMGT-functional V segments, including TRBV6-2 and TRBV6-3, could not be distinguished by the 87-base-pair reads and were therefore excluded. A later analysis reported that several top co-occurrence clusters appeared linked to parvovirus B19, influenza, CMV and Epstein-Barr virus. The study gave a list of 150 to 200 TCR beta chains associated with cytomegalovirus. Because counts were too low, roughly 16 rarely observed V segments, including chromosome 9 orphons, were left out of the earlier analysis of about 500 of the donors. Across donors, most TCR sequences were observed very rarely, whereas some public TCRs were present in many individuals. A further reported finding was that TCR beta sequences accurately predicted the HLA-A and HLA-B alleles for most subjects in the first cohort. A few of the identified cytomegalovirus-associated TCR beta chains were confirmed in vitro to be specific for cytomegalovirus antigens. In an earlier analysis of a few hundred of the donors, most TCR beta V segments were observed in productive rearrangements about 87% or about 30% of the time, broadly matching IMGT annotations. Correlated functional status among segregating V segments might be attributable to linkage disequilibrium, but an unknown experimental factor could not be ruled out. An association between a missense DCLRE1C variant and V-gene and J-gene trimming of TCR beta chains was found in a later genetic analysis and replicated in an independent cohort. The sequencing pipeline was judged likely to have produced a cluster of highly shared sequence variants as a technical artifact. In a later analysis, HLA-associated TCR beta chains showed more clonal expansion and lower generation probabilities than non-associated chains that were equally common. Assigning TCR associations to individual alleles was difficult when HLA alleles, especially DR and DQ, strongly co-occurred. Because HLA typing was unavailable for some donors at each locus, only the typed subset was used in association tests. Immune exposure information for the cohort was limited to CMV serostatus. The presence/absence analyses assumed that sequencing depth was roughly uniform across donors, and that assumption may not be true. The classifier was reported to diagnose cytomegalovirus status with high specificity and sensitivity in both the original and validation cohorts. According to the authors, the approach could potentially be generalized to other disease states and immunological phenotypes. Compared with the approximately 600-donor mean, donors in an Asian-associated ancestry cluster had fewer N-insertions in productive TCRs, according to a later genetic analysis.

The specimen was PBMCs. This chain joins TRBV10-3 to TRBJ2-1; TRBD2 aligns with 14 central bases. The TCR comes from a man younger than 45 in good health and CMV-seronegative. At the DNA level, the sequence is TGTGCCATCAGTGAGTGGGGGACTAGCGGGAGCCAAGAGCAGTTCTTC. It codes for CAISEWGTSGSQEQFF.